This T cell receptor beta chain was recorded in a study of somatic mutations in cytotoxic T cells in rheumatoid arthritis. Details on this clone: The antigen is not known.

Produced via immunoSEQ multiplex PCR; TCRdb's table is partial and in-frame only. The profile shows fewer than 40,000 clones, roughly 80% of them singletons. The CDR3 loop spans 15 amino acids. V lost 5 bases and J lost 6; bases outside the gene matches: 6. The germline V gene has CDR1 MRHNA and CDR2 SNTAGT. Regarding the study as a whole: Rheumatoid arthritis patients showed slight TRBV07 underrepresentation, and this was not adjusted for multiple comparisons.

The chain couples TRBV6-4 to TRBJ2-2; 10 positions agree with TRBD1. The TCR originated in an adult with rheumatoid arthritis. Sample: CD8+ T cells sorted from blood. In DNA, the CDR3 is TGTGCCAGCAGTTTGGGACAGGGGAGCGCCGGGGAGCTGTTTTTT. Translation gives CASSLGQGSAGELFF.